This TCR beta chain was obtained from a study of shared clonotypes between healthy human individuals. Study background: CD4 naive and memory got three plates each, CD8 naive two, CD8 memory one. Findings and limits, study-wide: The four-donor shared clonotypes exceeded non-shared clonotypes in generation probability, with non-shared ones scoring lower. Naive subsets tended to show greater estimated richness than memory subsets.

Per the germline V gene, CDR1 is KGHSH and CDR2 is LQKENI. The CDR3 is made up of 15 amino acids. Trimming shortened V by 4 bases and J by 5 bases, and 14 bases separated the two germline ends. Sequencing was performed with immunoSEQ multiplex PCR; in TCRdb, only in-frame clones are kept and a portion is missing. In the table there are 190,000 or so clones, 66% of which are singletons. A remark on this clone: Its antigen remains unknown.

Memory CD4+ cells were the fraction left after CD45RA+ naive selection. This TCR was sampled from a man aged 25-45 years in good health. The sample was memory CD4+ T cells sorted from blood. As to subset: CD45RA-negative fraction. The rearrangement joins TRBV18 to TRBJ2-2; D is possibly TRBD1 (6 bases). The CDR3 spells CASSQSRGGTGELFF. The CDR3 DNA is TGTGCCAGCTCACAATCTCGAGGGGGTACCGGGGAGCTGTTTTTT.